Following are 10 T cell receptor beta chains from one sample sequenced in a study of T cells expressing NK-cell markers. TCRdb re-called the 5' RACE reads and shows each CDR3 protein once, DNA omitted. The sample has 400,000 to 500,000 distinct CDR3 sequences, and its top ten clones hold about 7.3%. The sample taken for sequencing was blood T cells: a sorted CD56 or NKG2C T cell subset, CD4+ or CD8+ T cells, or bulk PBMC T cells (not recorded which). These receptors were obtained from a woman between 18 and 70 years old in good health.

The rearrangement links TRBV3-1 to TRBJ1-4; TCRdb designates TRBD1, a call that cannot be tested without DNA. Germline CDR1 and CDR2: LGHDT and YNNKEL (reference sequence). CDR3 length: 13 residues. The CDR3 here is CASSQEHRGPRVF.

The genes are TRBV6-1 and TRBJ2-7; TCRdb designates TRBD2, a call that cannot be tested without DNA. Per the germline V gene, CDR1 is MNHNS and CDR2 is SASEGT. The CDR3 has 13 residues. CDR3 in amino acids: CASGLAGGREQYF.

The chain carries TRBV15 and TRBJ2-5. CDR1 LNHNV and CDR2 YYDKDF come from the germline V gene (reference sequence). This CDR3 spans 14 amino acids. The CDR3 protein is CATSRDHTQETQYF.

The rearrangement links TRBV7-9 to TRBJ2-7; TCRdb's D gene call, TRBD1, goes unchecked for lack of DNA. The germline CDR1 and CDR2 sequences are SEHNR and FQNEAQ (reference sequence). The CDR3 has 13 residues. The CDR3 here is CASSLSPPYEQYF. Together with reference TRBV7-9 and TRBJ2-7, the CDR3 gives the full variable domain: DTGVSQNPRHKITKRGQNVTFRCDPISEHNRLYWYRQTLGQGPEFLTYFQNEAQLEKSRLLSDRFSAERPKGSFSTLEIQRTEQGDSAMYLCASSLSPPYEQYFGPGTRLTVT.

The rearrangement joins TRBV4-1 to TRBJ2-1; checking the TCRdb D call of TRBD1 is not possible without DNA. Germline CDR1 and CDR2: MGHRA and YSYEKL. The CDR3 sequence is 19 residues long. CDR3 amino acids: CASSQTLTAPGTGNNEQFF.

The chain carries TRBV7-3 and TRBJ2-5; the TRBD2 assignment by TCRdb is unverifiable without DNA. The germline V gene has CDR1 SGHTA and CDR2 FQGTGA. The CDR3 has 15 residues. This chain's CDR3 is CASSLSPLAAETQYF.

The V and J genes are TRBV11-2 and TRBJ1-1; TCRdb returns TRBD1, unconfirmable since there is no DNA. Germline V gene sequence: CDR1 SGHAT, CDR2 FQNNGV. The CDR3 totals 15 residues. The CDR3 region is CASSPWTGVDGEAFF.

J is TRBJ2-3 and V is TRBV12-3 or TRBV12-4. The CDR3 is 13 residues long. The chain's CDR3 is CASSLSNTDTQYF.

The chain links TRBV5-5 to TRBJ1-1; checking the TCRdb D call of TRBD1 is not possible without DNA. The CDR3 length is 15 residues. The germline V gene has CDR1 SGHKS and CDR2 YYEKEE (reference sequence). The CDR3 loop is CASTYRVGANTEAFF.

J is TRBJ1-1 and V is TRBV5-1. The CDR3 contains 14 residues. Germline CDR1 and CDR2: SGHRS and YFSETQ. The CDR3 reads CASSLSAGLSEAFF.